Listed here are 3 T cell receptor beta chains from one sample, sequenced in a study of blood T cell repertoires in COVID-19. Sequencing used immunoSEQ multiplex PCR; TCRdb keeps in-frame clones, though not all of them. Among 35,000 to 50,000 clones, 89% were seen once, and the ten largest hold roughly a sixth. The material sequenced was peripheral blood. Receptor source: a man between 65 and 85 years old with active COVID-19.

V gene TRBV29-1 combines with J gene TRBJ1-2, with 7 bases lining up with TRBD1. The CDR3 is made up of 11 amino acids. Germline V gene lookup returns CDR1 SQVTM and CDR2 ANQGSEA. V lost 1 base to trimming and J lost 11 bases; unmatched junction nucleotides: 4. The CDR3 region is CSVEARQGYTF. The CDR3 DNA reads TGCAGCGTTGAAGCGAGACAGGGATACACCTTC. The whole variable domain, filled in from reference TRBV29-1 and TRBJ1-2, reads SAVISQKPSRDICQRGTSLTIQCQVDSQVTMMFWYRQQPGQSLTLIATANQGSEATYESGFVIDKFPISRPNLTFSTLTVSNMSPEDSSIYLCSVEARQGYTFGSGTRLTVV.

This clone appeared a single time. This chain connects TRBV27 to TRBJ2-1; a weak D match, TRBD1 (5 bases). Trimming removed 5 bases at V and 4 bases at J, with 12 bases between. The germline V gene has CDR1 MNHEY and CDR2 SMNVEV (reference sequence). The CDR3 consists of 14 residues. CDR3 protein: CASSTSTDYNEQFF. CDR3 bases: TGTGCCAGCAGTACCTCGACAGATTACAATGAGCAGTTCTTC.

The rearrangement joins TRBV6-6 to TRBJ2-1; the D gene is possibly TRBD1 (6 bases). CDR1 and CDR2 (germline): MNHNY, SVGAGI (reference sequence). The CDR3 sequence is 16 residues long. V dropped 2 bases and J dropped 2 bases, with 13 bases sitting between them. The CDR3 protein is CASSYRTGLTYNEQFF. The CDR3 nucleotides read TGTGCCAGCAGTTACCGCACAGGGTTGACCTACAATGAGCAGTTCTTC.